The clone carrying this TCR beta chain was seen more than once but under ten times. Its antigen is as yet unknown. This entry is derived from a study of cytomegalovirus exposure and HLA in healthy donors. Study-level information: Among about 400 genotyped donors, about 83% fell in the Caucasian-associated ancestry cluster. Study findings and constraints: As a later analysis showed, a missense DCLRE1C variant was linked to trimming of TCR beta V- and J-genes.

PCR involved 60 Vbeta and 13 Jbeta primers. How the authors handled the data: Roughly 11 million shared chains were among tens of millions of unique TCR beta chains counted in a later analysis. Data came from immunoSEQ multiplex PCR; TCRdb stores just in-frame clones and leaves some out. The D gene and trimming were derived from the DNA, and the V and J assignments and clone size from that table. The sample includes 130,000 to 150,000 clones, roughly 80% of them seen just once. This receptor was identified in a woman aged 30 to 39 in good health and CMV-seronegative. Specimen: PBMCs.

The CDR3 DNA reads TGTGCCAGCAGCTTCCGAGAAACTGAAGCTTTCTTT. Translating gives CASSFRETEAFF. The rearrangement links TRBV11-2 to TRBJ1-1; D remains ambiguous. Germline CDR1 reads SGHAT; CDR2 reads FQNNGV. The CDR3 contains 12 residues. Between the trimmed V and J ends, which lost 3 bases and 5 bases, there was a span of 7 bases.